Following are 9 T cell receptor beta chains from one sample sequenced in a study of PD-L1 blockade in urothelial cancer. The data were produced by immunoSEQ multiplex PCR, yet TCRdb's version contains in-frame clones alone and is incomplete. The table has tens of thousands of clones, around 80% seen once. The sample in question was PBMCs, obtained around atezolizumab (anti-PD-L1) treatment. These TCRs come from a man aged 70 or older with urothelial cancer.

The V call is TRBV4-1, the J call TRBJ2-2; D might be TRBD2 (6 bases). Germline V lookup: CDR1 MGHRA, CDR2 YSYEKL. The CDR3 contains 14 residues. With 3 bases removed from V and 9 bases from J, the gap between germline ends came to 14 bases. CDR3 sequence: CASSHNSGLRELFF. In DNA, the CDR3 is TGCGCCAGCAGCCATAATAGCGGTCTCCGGGAGCTGTTTTTT.

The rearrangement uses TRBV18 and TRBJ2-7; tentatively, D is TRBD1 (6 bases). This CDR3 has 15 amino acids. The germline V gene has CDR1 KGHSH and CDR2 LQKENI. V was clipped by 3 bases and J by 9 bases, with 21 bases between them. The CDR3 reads CASSPDGQLTLGQYF. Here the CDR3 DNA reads TGTGCCAGCTCACCGGACGGACAGCTGACTTTGGGGCAGTACTTC.

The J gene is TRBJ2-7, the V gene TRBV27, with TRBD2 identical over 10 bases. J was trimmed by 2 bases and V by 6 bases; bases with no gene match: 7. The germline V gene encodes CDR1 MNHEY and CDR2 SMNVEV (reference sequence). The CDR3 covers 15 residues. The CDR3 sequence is CASSQSGRETYEQYF. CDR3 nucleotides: TGTGCCAGCAGCCAGAGCGGGAGGGAGACCTACGAGCAGTACTTC.

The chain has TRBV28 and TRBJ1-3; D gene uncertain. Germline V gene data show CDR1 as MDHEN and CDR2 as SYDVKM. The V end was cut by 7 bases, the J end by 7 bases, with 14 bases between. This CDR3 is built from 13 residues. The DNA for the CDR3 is TGTGCCAGCAAGGACTTTGGACCGAACACCATATATTTT. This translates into CASKDFGPNTIYF.

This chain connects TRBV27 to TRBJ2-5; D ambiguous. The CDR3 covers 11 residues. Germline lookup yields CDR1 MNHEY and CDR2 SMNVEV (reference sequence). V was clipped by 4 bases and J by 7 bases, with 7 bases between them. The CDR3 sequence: CASSYSGTQYF. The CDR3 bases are TGTGCCAGCAGTTACTCGGGGACCCAGTACTTC.

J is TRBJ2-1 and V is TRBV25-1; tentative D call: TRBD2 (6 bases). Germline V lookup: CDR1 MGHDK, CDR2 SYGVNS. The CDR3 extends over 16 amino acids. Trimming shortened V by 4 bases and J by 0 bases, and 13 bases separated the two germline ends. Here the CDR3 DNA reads TGTGCCAGCAGTGTCAGGCTGGGGGGCTCCTACAATGAGCAGTTCTTC. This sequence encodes CASSVRLGGSYNEQFF.

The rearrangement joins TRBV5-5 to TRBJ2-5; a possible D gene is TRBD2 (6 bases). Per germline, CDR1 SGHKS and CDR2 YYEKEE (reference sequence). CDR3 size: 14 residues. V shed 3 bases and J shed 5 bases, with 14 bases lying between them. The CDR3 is CASSSPGRTETQYF. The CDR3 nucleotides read TGTGCCAGCAGCTCACCCGGGAGAACGGAGACCCAGTACTTC. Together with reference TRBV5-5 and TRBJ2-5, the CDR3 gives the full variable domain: DAGVTQSPTHLIKTRGQQVTLRCSPISGHKSVSWYQQVLGQGPQFIFQYYEKEERGRGNFPDRFSARQFPNYSSELNVNALLLGDSALYLCASSSPGRTETQYFGPGTRLLVL.

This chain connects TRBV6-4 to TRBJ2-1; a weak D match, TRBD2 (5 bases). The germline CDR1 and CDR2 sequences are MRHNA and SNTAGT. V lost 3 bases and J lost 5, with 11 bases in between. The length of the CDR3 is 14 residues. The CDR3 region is CASSEVVGNNEQFF. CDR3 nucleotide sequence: TGTGCCAGCAGTGAAGTAGTCGGGAACAATGAGCAGTTCTTC.

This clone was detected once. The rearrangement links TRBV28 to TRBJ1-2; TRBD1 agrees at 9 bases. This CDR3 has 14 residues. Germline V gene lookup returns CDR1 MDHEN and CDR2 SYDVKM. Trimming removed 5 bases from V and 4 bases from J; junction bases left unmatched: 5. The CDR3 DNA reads TGTGCCAGCAGTCCGGACAGGGGTGGCTATGGCTACACCTTC. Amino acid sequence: CASSPDRGGYGYTF.